Detailed here is one T cell receptor (beta chain). Its antigen remains undetermined. This CDR3 fails to terminate in the conserved phenylalanine or tryptophan, so it likely reflects a read error. Explained via the paper, the time point label denotes: five sample-tagged time points from pre-transplant (day -1) to day 368 post-transplant, pooled. Thawed PBMC were stimulated for 12 hours with a CMV IE-1 overlapping peptide library without transport inhibitors. After thawing, cells rested overnight before stimulation in R10 medium with CD28/CD49d costimulation. The IE-1 peptide library was made up of 15-amino-acid peptides, each overlapping by 11 amino acids. Each time point was barcoded using BD Single-Cell Multiplexing Kit Sample Tags, after which the barcoded samples were pooled and stained with oligo-conjugated anti-CD45RA plus sorting antibodies. A BD FACSAria III was used to sort CMV-responsive CD8+CD137+ and CD4+CD154+ T cells at 4-way purity. Blood samples were drawn into EDTA vacutainers and processed by Ficoll gradient within 1-24 hours.

This entry belongs to a study of immune aging and cytomegalovirus after organ transplant (TCRdb year 2021). Broadly, across the study: All transplant recipients received three-drug immunosuppression with prednisone, tacrolimus, and mycophenolate.

The CDR3 extends over 14 residues, inclusive of both ends. Only the CDR3 portion is preserved as DNA: 42 bases, with reading frame beginning at the first base. V has 5 bases trimmed and J has 5 bases trimmed; junction bases matching no gene number 2. The germline V gene yields MGHDK for CDR1 and SYGVNS for CDR2. Beyond this particular receptor, the publication reports: Large clones contained a higher proportion of TEMRA cells, and the seven largest clones (more than 1,700 cells) acquired aged and TEMRA cells while losing TCM cells. Since the sequencing data did not include a CD57 measurement, a conservative gene-based definition of aging was used in its place. Post-transplant increases in aged-phenotype cells were observed regardless of clone size, following viremia and occurring earlier in large clones (days 200-264) than in small clones.

Libraries were prepared through single-cell sequencing. The instrument was an Illumina NovaSeq 6000. For cell capture and library preparation, the team used the BD Rhapsody Targeted mRNA and AbSeq Reagent Kit in a microwell format. The libraries included TCR, sample tags, AbSeq, and targeted mRNA drawn from the Human T-Cell Expression Panel together with custom TOX and TOX2 primers. Libraries were sequenced on an Illumina NovaSeq. The published analysis was carried out like this. The analysis covered about 10,000 cells in total, of which roughly 7,000 were CD8 T cells and 4494 were CD8 T cells with an identifiable TCR CDR3. On the Seven Bridges Genomics platform, raw data were run through the BD Rhapsody Targeted Analysis Pipeline with V(D)J processing. Quality control, Sample Tag demultiplexing with Lex-BDSMK, clone identification with VDJ Explorer, and Seurat clustering were all done in SeqGeq 1.6.0. Clones making up <1% of CD8 T cells were classified as non-expanded, and clones making up >2.5% of the sample were classified as clonal expansions. Through fastp at Q25 and MiXCR, TCRdb rebuilt clones from the public reads, retaining in-frame beta chains. When rows share a CDR3 protein, they turn into one entry using the most common DNA and genes. The V and J calls here are based on TCRdb, not the publication. Present in this sample are about 21,000 distinct CDR3 sequences, about a third of which were seen just once. The ten most abundant clones make up 25% of the sample.

The chain uses TRBV25-1 and TRBJ1-6; TRBD1 aligns with 8 central bases. Material: CMV peptide-activated CD4+ and CD8+ T cells sorted from blood, obtained at five time points, pooled. Reading the label with the study, this specimen's cell subset or site is: sorted CD8+CD137+ and CD4+CD154+ T cells after about 12 h CMV IE-1 peptide stimulation. The source of this sequence is a female donor who had a heart transplant and CMV viremia. Here is the DNA: TGTGCCAGCAGTCTGGGACAGGATAATTCACCCCTCCACTCT. Its translation reads: CASSLGQDNSPLHS.